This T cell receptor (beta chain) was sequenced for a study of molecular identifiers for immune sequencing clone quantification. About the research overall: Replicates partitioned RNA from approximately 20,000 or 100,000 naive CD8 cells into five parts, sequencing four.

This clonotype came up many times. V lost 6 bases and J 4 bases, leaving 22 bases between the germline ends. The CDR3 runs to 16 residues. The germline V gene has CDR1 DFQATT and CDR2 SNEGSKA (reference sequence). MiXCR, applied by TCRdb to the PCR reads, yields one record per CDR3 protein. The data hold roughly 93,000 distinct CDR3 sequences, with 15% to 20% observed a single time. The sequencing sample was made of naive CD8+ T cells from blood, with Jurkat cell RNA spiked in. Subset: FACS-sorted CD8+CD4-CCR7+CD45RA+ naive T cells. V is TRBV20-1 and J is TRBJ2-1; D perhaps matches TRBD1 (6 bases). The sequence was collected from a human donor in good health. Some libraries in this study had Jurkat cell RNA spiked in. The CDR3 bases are TGCAGTGCCACCCCCCGCCAGGACAGAGTTTACAATGAGCAGTTCTTC. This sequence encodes CSATPRQDRVYNEQFF.